A single sample is the source of the 18 T cell receptor beta chains below, sequenced in a study of control samples from healthy donors and cancer patients (dated by TCRdb to about 2020). Libraries were made using the immunoSEQ multiplex PCR assay. TCRdb mirrors the immuneACCESS table, restricted to in-frame sequences. Some clones are absent from its copies; in checked studies, under half trace to an unresolved V gene, and the reason for the others is unknown. In all, the sample holds roughly 120,000 clones, and roughly 92% of those were seen once. The ten largest clonotypes hold around 7.6% of the sample. Sequencing was done on a sample of blood. The receptors originated from a woman under 30 in good health.

This chain uses TRBV27 with TRBJ1-2; the D gene is possibly TRBD1 (5 bases). Germline V gene sequence: CDR1 MNHEY, CDR2 SMNVEV (reference sequence). The V end was cut by 4 bases, the J end by 10 bases, with 19 bases between. CDR3 length equals 14 residues. The CDR3 loop reads CASSSGSDLGDYTF. CDR3 nucleotides: TGTGCCAGCAGTTCAGGATCGGACCTGGGGGACTACACCTTC.

The J gene is TRBJ1-2, the V gene TRBV19; D is unclear. With 3 bases removed from V and 7 bases from J, the gap between germline ends came to 3 bases. The germline CDR1 and CDR2 sequences are LNHDA and SQIVND (reference sequence). The CDR3 has 10 amino acids. The chain's CDR3 is CASSIFGYTF. The CDR3 coding sequence is TGTGCCAGTAGTATTTTTGGCTACACCTTC. Drawing the rest from reference TRBV19 and TRBJ1-2, the complete variable domain is DGGITQSPKYLFRKEGQNVTLSCEQNLNHDAMYWYRQDPGQGLRLIYYSQIVNDFQKGDIAEGYSVSREKKESFPLTVTSAQKNPTAFYLCASSIFGYTFGSGTRLTVV.

The rearrangement links TRBV10-1 to TRBJ2-2; TRBD1 matches 7 bases. The ends lost 8 bases at V and 4 bases at J; junction bases unmatched: 7. This CDR3 region has 14 residues. The germline V gene encodes CDR1 WNHNN and CDR2 SYGVQD (reference sequence). This chain's CDR3 is CASGRPGGTGELFF. CDR3 nucleotide sequence: TGCGCCAGCGGGAGACCAGGGGGCACCGGGGAGCTGTTTTTT.

The rearrangement uses TRBV7-2 and TRBJ2-7; D is undetermined. Germline assignment: CDR1 SGHTA and CDR2 FQGNSA. Trimming took 7 bases from V and 0 from J, leaving 13 bases between them. The CDR3 extends over 14 amino acids. The CDR3 DNA follows: TGTGCCAGCACCCTCGTCACGAGCTCCTACGAGCAGTACTTC. As protein: CASTLVTSSYEQYF.

The CDR3 loop is CASILAGTRAYEQYF. CDR3 DNA: TGTGCCAGCATCCTAGCGGGAACTAGAGCCTACGAGCAGTACTTC. The V gene is TRBV2, the J gene TRBJ2-7; 9 positions agree with TRBD2. CDR1 and CDR2 (germline): SNHLY, FYNNEI. The CDR3 length is 15 residues. J was trimmed by 2 bases and V by 7 bases; bases with no gene match: 9. Together with reference TRBV2 and TRBJ2-7, the CDR3 gives the full variable domain: EPEVTQTPSHQVTQMGQEVILRCVPISNHLYFYWYRQILGQKVEFLVSFYNNEISEKSEIFDDQFSVERPDGSNFTLKIRSTKLEDSAMYFCASILAGTRAYEQYFGPGTRLTVT.

The rearrangement uses TRBV24-1 and TRBJ2-3; 10 nucleotides line up with TRBD2. The CDR3 is 15 residues long. The V segment lost 7 bases and the J segment 5 bases; nucleotides outside the gene matches: 8. Looked up from germline, CDR1 is KGHDR and CDR2 is SFDVKD. CDR3 in amino acids: CATRRSGGAQDTQYF. For the CDR3, the DNA is TGTGCCACCAGACGGAGCGGGGGGGCCCAAGATACGCAGTATTTT.

V and J are TRBV11-3 and TRBJ2-1, with TRBD2 matching 8 bases. CDR1 and CDR2 from the germline V gene are SGHNT and YENEEA. This CDR3 comprises 15 residues. With V trimmed by 3 bases and J by 2 bases, 3 bases remained unmatched. CDR3 loop: CASSFGLATYNEQFF. The DNA for the CDR3 is TGTGCCAGCAGCTTCGGACTAGCCACCTACAATGAGCAGTTCTTC.

This chain joins TRBV5-8 and TRBJ2-3; D not certain. Germline V gene sequence: CDR1 SGHTS, CDR2 YDEGEE. Trimming stripped 0 bases from V and 1 base from J, with 9 bases between. The CDR3 runs to 15 residues. The CDR3 loop is CASSLDRSRTDTQYF. The CDR3, as DNA: TGTGCCAGCAGCTTGGACCGGTCCCGCACAGATACGCAGTATTTT.

The V gene is TRBV2, the J gene TRBJ1-5; D is possibly TRBD1 (5 bases). Germline loops: CDR1 SNHLY, CDR2 FYNNEI. V dropped 6 bases and J dropped 2 bases, with 14 bases sitting between them. The CDR3 runs to 15 residues. CDR3 sequence: CASSPDRTGNQPQHF. The CDR3 nucleotides are TGTGCCAGCAGCCCCGACAGAACAGGCAATCAGCCCCAGCATTTT.

The chain carries TRBV19 and TRBJ2-1, with no clear D. CDR3 size: 14 residues. The germline CDR1 and CDR2 sequences are LNHDA and SQIVND (reference sequence). V lost 7 bases and J lost 7, with 17 bases in between. CDR3 region: CASKLRPEYNEQFF. The CDR3 DNA reads TGTGCCAGTAAATTGCGGCCGGAGTATAATGAGCAGTTCTTC.

This clone has only a few counts. V usage is TRBV19 and J usage is TRBJ2-7, with 9 positions matching TRBD1. Germline-derived CDR1 and CDR2 are LNHDA and SQIVND (reference sequence). V dropped 6 bases and J dropped 1; count of bases not matched to a gene: 7. This CDR3 spans 15 amino acids. CDR3 coding DNA: TGTGCCAGTAGCACTACAGGGGGCGAGTCCTACGAGCAGTACTTC. It specifies CASSTTGGESYEQYF. Based on the CDR3 plus reference TRBV19 and TRBJ2-7, the full variable domain is DGGITQSPKYLFRKEGQNVTLSCEQNLNHDAMYWYRQDPGQGLRLIYYSQIVNDFQKGDIAEGYSVSREKKESFPLTVTSAQKNPTAFYLCASSTTGGESYEQYFGPGTRLTVT.

Details on this clone: A read error is likely, as this CDR3 ends without the conserved phenylalanine or tryptophan. It is unclear where the CDR3 begins or ends on the DNA, so no DNA is shown, and the CDR3 is as TCRdb lists it. This chain connects TRBV2 to TRBJ1-1; TRBD1 was called by the table and not checked on the DNA. The CDR3 is 10 amino acids long, termini counted. Germline loops: CDR1 SNHLY, CDR2 FYNNEI. CDR3 amino acids: CASSEALGRL.

This clone appeared a single time. The gene calls are TRBV24-1 and TRBJ1-1; a weak D match, TRBD1 (5 bases). The germline CDR1 and CDR2 sequences are KGHDR and SFDVKD. Deletions cut 10 bases from V and 7 bases from J, with 18 bases between. This CDR3 is 13 amino acids long. The CDR3 sequence: CATAGGPSLEAFF. CDR3 nucleotide sequence: TGTGCCACGGCTGGGGGACCCTCCCTTGAAGCTTTCTTT.

V is TRBV2 and J is TRBJ2-7, with D possibly being TRBD1 (6 bases). The CDR3 is 14 amino acids. V was pared by 7 bases and J by 4 bases, with 17 bases between. Germline CDR1 reads SNHLY; CDR2 reads FYNNEI. CDR3 in amino acids: CASNQGLAGYEQYF. Written as DNA, the CDR3 is TGTGCCAGCAATCAGGGGCTAGCAGGTTACGAGCAGTACTTC. The complete variable domain, with remaining parts taken from reference TRBV2 and TRBJ2-7, reads EPEVTQTPSHQVTQMGQEVILRCVPISNHLYFYWYRQILGQKVEFLVSFYNNEISEKSEIFDDQFSVERPDGSNFTLKIRSTKLEDSAMYFCASNQGLAGYEQYFGPGTRLTVT.

Only one count was recorded for this clone. The CDR3 coding sequence is TGTGCCATCAGTGAAACCGGGACTAGCGGCGATGAGCAGTTCTTC. This gives the protein CAISETGTSGDEQFF. The V gene is TRBV10-3, the J gene TRBJ2-1, with 11 bases aligning to TRBD2. There are 15 residues in the CDR3. Germline CDR1 and CDR2: ENHRY and SYGVKD. V dropped 3 bases and J dropped 8; count of bases not matched to a gene: 6.

This clone was recorded once. The rearrangement uses TRBV4-3 and TRBJ1-1, with D possibly being TRBD1 (5 bases). CDR3 length: 19 amino acids. The V gene lost 0 bases and the J gene lost 0 bases, with 20 bases spanning the gap. Per germline, CDR1 LGHNA and CDR2 YSLEER. The CDR3 loop reads CASSQDGTGALPMNTEAFF. The CDR3 region has the DNA TGCGCCAGCAGCCAAGATGGCACAGGCGCCCTTCCAATGAACACTGAAGCTTTCTTT.

The V gene is TRBV5-6, the J gene TRBJ2-3, with TRBD2 as a possible D gene (6 bases). The ends were cut back, 0 bases at V and 3 bases at J, with 17 bases in the middle. The CDR3 has 17 amino acids. Germline V gene lookup returns CDR1 SGHDT and CDR2 YYEEEE. The CDR3 is CASSLAYYEGGTDTQYF. The CDR3 DNA reads as TGTGCCAGCAGCTTGGCCTATTACGAGGGAGGTACAGATACGCAGTATTTT.

The V gene is TRBV5-1, the J gene TRBJ2-1, with no clear D. Germline V lookup: CDR1 SGHRS, CDR2 YFSETQ. This CDR3 comprises 16 residues. Deletions cut 0 bases from V and 6 bases from J, with 16 bases between. CDR3 region: CASSLGPLYYPNEQFF. As DNA, the CDR3 is TGCGCCAGCAGCTTGGGTCCTCTTTATTACCCCAATGAGCAGTTCTTC.